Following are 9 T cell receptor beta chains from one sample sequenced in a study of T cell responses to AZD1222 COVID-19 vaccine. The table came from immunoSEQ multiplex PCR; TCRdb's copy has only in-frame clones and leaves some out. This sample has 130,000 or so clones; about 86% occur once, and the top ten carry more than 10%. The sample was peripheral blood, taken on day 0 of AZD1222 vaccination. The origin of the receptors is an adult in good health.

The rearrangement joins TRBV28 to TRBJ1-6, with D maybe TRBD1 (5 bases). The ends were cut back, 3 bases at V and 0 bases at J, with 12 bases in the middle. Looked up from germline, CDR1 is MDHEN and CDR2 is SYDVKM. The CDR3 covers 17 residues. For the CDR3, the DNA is TGTGCCAGCAGTTTCTGGGCAGGGAGCTCCTATAATTCACCCCTCCACTTT. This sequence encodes CASSFWAGSSYNSPLHF.

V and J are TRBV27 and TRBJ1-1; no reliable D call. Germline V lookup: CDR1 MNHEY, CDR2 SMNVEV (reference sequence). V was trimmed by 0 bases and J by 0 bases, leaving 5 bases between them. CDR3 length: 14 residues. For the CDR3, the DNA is TGTGCCAGCAGTTTATCCGATATGAACACTGAAGCTTTCTTT. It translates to CASSLSDMNTEAFF.

The CDR3, as DNA: TGTGCCAGCTCCCCGGGACAGGGCTCTGGAAACACCATATATTTT. The encoded protein is CASSPGQGSGNTIYF. The V gene is TRBV18, the J gene TRBJ1-3; TRBD1 matches at 9 bases. Germline V gives CDR1 KGHSH, CDR2 LQKENI. This CDR3 has 15 residues. J was trimmed by 0 bases and V by 6 bases; bases with no gene match: 3. Together with reference TRBV18 and TRBJ1-3, the CDR3 gives the full variable domain: NAGVMQNPRHLVRRRGQEARLRCSPMKGHSHVYWYRQLPEEGLKFMVYLQKENIIDESGMPKERFSAEFPKEGPSILRIQQVVRGDSAAYFCASSPGQGSGNTIYFGEGSWLTVV.

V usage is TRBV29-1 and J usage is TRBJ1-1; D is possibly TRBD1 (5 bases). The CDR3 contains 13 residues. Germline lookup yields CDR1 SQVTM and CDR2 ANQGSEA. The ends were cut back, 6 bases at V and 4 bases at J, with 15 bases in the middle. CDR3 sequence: CSVSRGSTTEAFF. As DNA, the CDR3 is TGCAGCGTGTCCCGGGGGAGTACCACTGAAGCTTTCTTT.

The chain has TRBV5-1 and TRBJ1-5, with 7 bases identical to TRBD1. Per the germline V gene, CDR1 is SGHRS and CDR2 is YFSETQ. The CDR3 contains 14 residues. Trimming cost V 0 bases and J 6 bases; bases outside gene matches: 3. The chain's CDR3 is CASSLGPGGQPQHF. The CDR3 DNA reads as TGCGCCAGCAGCTTGGGGCCAGGGGGTCAGCCCCAGCATTTT.

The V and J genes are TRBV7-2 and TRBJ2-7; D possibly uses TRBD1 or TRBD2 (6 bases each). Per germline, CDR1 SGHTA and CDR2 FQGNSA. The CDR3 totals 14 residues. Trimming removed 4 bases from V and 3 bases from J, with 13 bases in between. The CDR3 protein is CASSWEGGGYEQYF. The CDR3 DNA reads TGTGCCAGCAGCTGGGAAGGGGGAGGCTACGAGCAGTACTTC.

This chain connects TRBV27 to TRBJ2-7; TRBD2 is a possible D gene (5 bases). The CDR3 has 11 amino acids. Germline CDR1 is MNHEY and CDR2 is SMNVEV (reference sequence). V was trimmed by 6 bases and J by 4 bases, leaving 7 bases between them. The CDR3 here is CASRSGYEQYF. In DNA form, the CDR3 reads TGTGCCAGCAGGTCGGGATACGAGCAGTACTTC.

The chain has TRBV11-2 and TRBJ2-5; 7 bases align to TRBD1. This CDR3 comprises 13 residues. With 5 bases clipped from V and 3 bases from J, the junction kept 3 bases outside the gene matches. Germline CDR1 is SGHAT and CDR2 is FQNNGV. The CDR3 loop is CASSAGTEETQYF. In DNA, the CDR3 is TGTGCCAGCAGCGCCGGGACAGAAGAGACCCAGTACTTC.

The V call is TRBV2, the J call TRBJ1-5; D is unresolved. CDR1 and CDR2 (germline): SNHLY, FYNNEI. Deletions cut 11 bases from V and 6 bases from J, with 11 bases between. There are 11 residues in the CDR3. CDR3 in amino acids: CAVGVAQPQHF. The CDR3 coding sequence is TGTGCCGTTGGGGTGGCTCAGCCCCAGCATTTT.